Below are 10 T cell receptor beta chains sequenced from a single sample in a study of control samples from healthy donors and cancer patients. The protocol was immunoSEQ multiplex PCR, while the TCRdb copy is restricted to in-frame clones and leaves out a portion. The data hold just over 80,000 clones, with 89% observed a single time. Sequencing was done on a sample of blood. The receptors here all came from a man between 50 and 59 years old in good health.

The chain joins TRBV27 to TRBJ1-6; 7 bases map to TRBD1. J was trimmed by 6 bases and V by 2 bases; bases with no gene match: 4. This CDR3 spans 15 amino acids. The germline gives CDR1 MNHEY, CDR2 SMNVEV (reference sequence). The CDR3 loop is CASSLEGAGNSPLHF. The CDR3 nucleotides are TGTGCCAGCAGTTTAGAGGGGGCCGGTAATTCACCCCTCCACTTT.

This chain's CDR3 is CASLPPWGTEAFF. Written as DNA, the CDR3 is TGTGCCAGCCTTCCCCCATGGGGCACTGAAGCTTTCTTT. The J gene is TRBJ1-1, the V gene TRBV6-5, with unresolved D. This CDR3 comprises 13 residues. The V and J ends lost 8 bases and 4 bases respectively, with 14 bases between them. Germline CDR1 and CDR2: MNHEY and SVGAGI.

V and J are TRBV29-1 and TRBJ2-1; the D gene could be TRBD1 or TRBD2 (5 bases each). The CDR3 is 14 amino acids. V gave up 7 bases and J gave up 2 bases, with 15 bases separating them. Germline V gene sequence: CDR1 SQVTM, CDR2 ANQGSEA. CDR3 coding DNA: TGCAGCGGGGATCTAGGGGACCCCTACAATGAGCAGTTCTTC. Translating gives CSGDLGDPYNEQFF.

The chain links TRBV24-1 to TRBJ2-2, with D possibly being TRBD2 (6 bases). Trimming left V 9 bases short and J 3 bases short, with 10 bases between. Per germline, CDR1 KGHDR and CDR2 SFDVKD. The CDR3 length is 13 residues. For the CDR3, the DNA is TGTGCCACCCGTCCGGGGGACACCGGGGAGCTGTTTTTT. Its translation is CATRPGDTGELFF.

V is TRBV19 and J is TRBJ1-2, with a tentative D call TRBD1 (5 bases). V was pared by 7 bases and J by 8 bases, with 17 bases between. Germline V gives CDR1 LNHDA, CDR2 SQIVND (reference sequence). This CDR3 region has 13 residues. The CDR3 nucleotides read TGTGCCAGTATGGGGGTATCGGTCGGGGGCTACACCTTC. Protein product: CASMGVSVGGYTF. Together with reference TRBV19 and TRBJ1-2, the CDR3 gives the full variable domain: DGGITQSPKYLFRKEGQNVTLSCEQNLNHDAMYWYRQDPGQGLRLIYYSQIVNDFQKGDIAEGYSVSREKKESFPLTVTSAQKNPTAFYLCASMGVSVGGYTFGSGTRLTVV.

The CDR3, as DNA: TGTGCCAGTGGGACGGTCTCCTACGAGCAGTACTTC. Amino acid sequence: CASGTVSYEQYF. The V and J genes are TRBV19 and TRBJ2-7, with D possibly called TRBD1 or TRBD2 (5 bases each). Germline V lookup: CDR1 LNHDA, CDR2 SQIVND (reference sequence). The CDR3 is 12 amino acids. The germline V and J ends were trimmed by 8 bases and 0 bases, with 8 bases remaining between them. The complete variable domain, with remaining parts taken from reference TRBV19 and TRBJ2-7, reads DGGITQSPKYLFRKEGQNVTLSCEQNLNHDAMYWYRQDPGQGLRLIYYSQIVNDFQKGDIAEGYSVSREKKESFPLTVTSAQKNPTAFYLCASGTVSYEQYFGPGTRLTVT.

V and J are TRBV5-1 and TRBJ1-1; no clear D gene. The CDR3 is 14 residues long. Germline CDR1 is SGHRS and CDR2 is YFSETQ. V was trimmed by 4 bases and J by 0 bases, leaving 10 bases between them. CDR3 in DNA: TGCGCCAGCAGCGGGGAAATCCTGAACACTGAAGCTTTCTTT. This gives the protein CASSGEILNTEAFF.

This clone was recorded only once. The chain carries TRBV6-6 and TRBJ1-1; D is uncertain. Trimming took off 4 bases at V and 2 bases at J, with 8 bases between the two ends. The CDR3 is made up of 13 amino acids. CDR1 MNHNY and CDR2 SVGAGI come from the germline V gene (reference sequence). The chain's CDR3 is CASSSTPNTEAFF. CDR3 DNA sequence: TGTGCCAGCAGTTCAACACCTAACACTGAAGCTTTCTTT.

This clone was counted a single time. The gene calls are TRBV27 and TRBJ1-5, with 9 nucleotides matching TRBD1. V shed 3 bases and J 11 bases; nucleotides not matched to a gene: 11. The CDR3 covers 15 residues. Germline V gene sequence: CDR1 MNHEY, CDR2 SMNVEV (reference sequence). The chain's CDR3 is CASSLNGQGSGAQHF. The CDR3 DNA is TGTGCCAGCAGTTTGAACGGACAGGGGTCTGGAGCCCAGCATTTT.

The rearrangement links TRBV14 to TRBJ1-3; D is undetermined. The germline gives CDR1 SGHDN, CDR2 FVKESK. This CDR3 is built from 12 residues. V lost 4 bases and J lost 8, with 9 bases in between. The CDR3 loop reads CASSPQRHTIYF. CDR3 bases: TGTGCCAGCAGCCCTCAACGCCACACCATATATTTT.